The present T cell receptor (beta chain) was sequenced within a study of Graves' ophthalmopathy and Graves' hyperthyroidism. The study's findings and limits: The majority of expanded thyroid clonotypes above 0.001 frequency also occurred in blood. A model of 13 signatures distinguished ophthalmopathy from stable hyperthyroidism at roughly 87% sensitivity and approximately 77% specificity.

Diagnosis used clinical symptoms, serum thyroxine, TRAb, thyroid ultrasound and orbital computed tomography. The PBMCs originated from roughly 10 ml of fresh peripheral blood. In its sample, this clonotype was seen many times. The antigen is not known. Beta-chain TCR CDR3 regions were amplified from RNA transcripts. An initial RT-PCR round employing HTBI primers preceded a second-round multiplex PCR. One entry per CDR3 protein, called by TCRdb with MiXCR from the multiplex PCR reads. Seen here are roughly 230,000 distinct CDR3 sequences, under 25% observed once, and the top ten hold roughly 44%. Between the trimmed V and J ends, which lost 4 bases and 4 bases, there was a span of 16 bases. Germline V gene data show CDR1 as LNHDA and CDR2 as SQIVND (reference sequence). This CDR3 is 16 amino acids long.

The sequenced material came from peripheral blood. The source of this sequence is a woman between 50 and 59 years old with Graves' ophthalmopathy. The chain has TRBV19 and TRBJ2-2, with D possibly TRBD1 on 6 matching bases. The CDR3 nucleotides read TGTGCCAGTAGTACTCAGTTTCAGGGGCGCACCGGGGAGCTGTTTTTT. It codes for CASSTQFQGRTGELFF.